A selection of T cell receptor beta chains follows, all from one sample in a study of blood T cell repertoires in COVID-19. The assay was immunoSEQ multiplex PCR, and TCRdb's table has in-frame clones only and misses some. The sample shows 380,000 or so clones, roughly 86% of them seen only once. Sequenced input: PBMCs or T cells enriched from blood (not recorded which). These receptors all come from a woman in her forties with acute COVID-19. Both conserved end residues are part of each CDR3. D genes are given only for firm matches.

j_gene | d_gene | v_gene | CDR3aa
TRBJ1-1 | . | TRBV6-2/TRBV6-3 | CASSRQGRAEAFF
TRBJ2-2 | . | TRBV30 | CAWSPGVATGELFF
TRBJ2-2 | . | TRBV5-1 | CASRMGTQNTGELFF
TRBJ1-2 | . | TRBV12-3/TRBV12-4 | CASSLGGTYGYTF
TRBJ2-2 | TRBD2 | TRBV19 | CASSDIAGGLGTGELFF
TRBJ2-5 | . | TRBV4-2 | CASSQDVTGSRETQYF
TRBJ2-6 | . | TRBV5-1 | CASSVGSSGANVLTF
TRBJ1-4 | TRBD1 | TRBV7-9 | CASSYRGGDEKLFF
TRBJ2-7 | TRBD2 | TRBV7-9 | CASSLVAGVDEQYF
TRBJ2-3 | . | TRBV27 | CASSLDRRGGPTDTQYF
TRBJ1-1 | . | TRBV7-8 | CASSLRREAPADTEAFF
TRBJ1-4 | . | TRBV2 | CASSGGSTSEKLFF
TRBJ1-4 | . | TRBV3-1/TRBV3-2 | CASSQPLTSGEKLFF
TRBJ1-1 | . | TRBV21-1 | CAIGPRGLNTEAFF
TRBJ2-3 | TRBD1 | TRBV2 | CARQDRVDTDTQYF
TRBJ2-3 | . | TRBV4-1 | CASSQVLDTQYF
TRBJ2-7 | TRBD2 | TRBV29-1 | CSASGLPGGTSYEQYF
TRBJ1-1 | TRBD1 | TRBV18 | CASSPGTASNTEAFF
TRBJ1-5 | . | TRBV5-1 | CASSDPGLPWEPQHF
TRBJ1-5 | . | TRBV18 | CASSPFEGSNQPQHF
TRBJ2-2 | . | TRBV6-5 | CASSYSRAGELFF
TRBJ1-5 | TRBD1 | TRBV6-5 | CASSSDRAGNQPQHF
TRBJ1-3 | TRBD1 | TRBV5-6 | CASSLGQGGNTIYF
TRBJ2-6 | TRBD1 | TRBV7-2 | CASRGQGVWANVLTF
TRBJ2-7 | TRBD2 | TRBV18 | CASSPPVLAGEGEQYF
TRBJ2-7 | . | TRBV3-1/TRBV3-2 | CASSRPGDYEQYF
TRBJ1-1 | . | TRBV9 | CASSLSGTPNTEAFF
TRBJ1-2 | . | TRBV30 | CAWSRDAGYTF
TRBJ1-2 | . | TRBV7-9 | CASSLVVGNYGYTF
TRBJ1-1 | TRBD1 | TRBV19 | CASRNRGMGTEAFF
TRBJ1-2 | TRBD1 | TRBV3-1/TRBV3-2 | CASSRGQAHGYTF
TRBJ2-1 | TRBD1 | TRBV9 | CASSVLGQGANEQFF
TRBJ2-7 | TRBD1 | TRBV4-1 | CASSLGQVGRYEQYF
TRBJ2-1 | . | TRBV3-1/TRBV3-2 | CASSPGLRNEQFF
TRBJ2-5 | TRBD2 | TRBV6-1 | CASSEPGTNEETQYF
TRBJ1-4 | TRBD1 | TRBV3-1/TRBV3-2 | CASSPETGTAHEKLFF
TRBJ2-5 | TRBD1 | TRBV27 | CASGSTDRGETQYF
TRBJ1-6 | TRBD1 | TRBV9 | CASSVAVAGGIGSPLHF
TRBJ2-7 | TRBD2 | TRBV28 | CASSLEGTGGREQYF
TRBJ1-6 | TRBD1 | TRBV5-1 | CASSLAGTGRSPLHF
TRBJ2-3 | . | TRBV27 | CASSSLTGVTDTQYF
TRBJ2-3 | . | TRBV9 | CASSVAKGTDTQYF
TRBJ2-5 | . | TRBV7-2 | CASSWGGREETQYF
TRBJ1-3 | . | TRBV5-6 | CASSSSDRFSGNTIYF
TRBJ2-1 | . | TRBV5-4 | CASSLGGYNEQFF
TRBJ1-5 | TRBD1 | TRBV19 | CASSTTGDSQPQHF
TRBJ2-7 | . | TRBV14 | CASSQATAYEQYF
TRBJ1-1 | . | TRBV19 | CASKQGVGPAEAFF
TRBJ1-2 | . | TRBV5-1 | CASSLAGDNYGYTF
TRBJ1-5 | . | TRBV23-1 | CANTGSCSNQPQHF
TRBJ1-5 | . | TRBV5-1 | CASSPDTYSNQPQHF
TRBJ2-6 | . | TRBV30 | CAWSAMGAGGGGSGANVLTF
TRBJ1-1 | . | TRBV3-1/TRBV3-2 | CASSYSDRPEAFF
TRBJ2-3 | TRBD1 | TRBV6-5 | CASSYGSTGIGDTQYF
TRBJ1-4 | . | TRBV28 | CASSFYGSINEKLFF
TRBJ2-7 | TRBD2 | TRBV30 | CAWSPQGGLAVNEQYF